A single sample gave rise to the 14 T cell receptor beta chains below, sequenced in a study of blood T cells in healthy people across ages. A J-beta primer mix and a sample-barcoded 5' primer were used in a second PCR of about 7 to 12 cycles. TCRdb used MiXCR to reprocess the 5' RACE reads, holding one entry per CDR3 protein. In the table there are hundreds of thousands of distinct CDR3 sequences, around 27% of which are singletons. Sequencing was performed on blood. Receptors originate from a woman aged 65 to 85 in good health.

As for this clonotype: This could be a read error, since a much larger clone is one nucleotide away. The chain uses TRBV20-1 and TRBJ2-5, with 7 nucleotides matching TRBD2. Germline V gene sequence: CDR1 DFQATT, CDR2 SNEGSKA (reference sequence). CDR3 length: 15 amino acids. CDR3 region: CSARVWGRALETRYF. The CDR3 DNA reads TGCAGTGCTAGAGTTTGGGGGAGGGCCTTGGAGACCCGGTACTTC.

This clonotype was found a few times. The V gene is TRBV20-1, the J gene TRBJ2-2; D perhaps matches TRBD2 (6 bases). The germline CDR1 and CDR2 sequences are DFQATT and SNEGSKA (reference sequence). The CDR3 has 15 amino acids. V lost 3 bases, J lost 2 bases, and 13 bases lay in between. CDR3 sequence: CSAREGKSNTGELFF. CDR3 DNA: TGCAGTGCTAGGGAGGGGAAGTCCAACACCGGGGAGCTGTTTTTT.

The CDR3 protein is CSAGGLGYTF. As DNA, the CDR3 is TGCAGCGCAGGAGGACTTGGCTACACCTTC. The chain links TRBV29-1 to TRBJ1-2; D unresolved. Germline V CDR1 and CDR2: SQVTM, ANQGSEA. The CDR3 is 10 amino acids. Trimming shortened V by 7 bases and J by 7 bases, and 10 bases separated the two germline ends.

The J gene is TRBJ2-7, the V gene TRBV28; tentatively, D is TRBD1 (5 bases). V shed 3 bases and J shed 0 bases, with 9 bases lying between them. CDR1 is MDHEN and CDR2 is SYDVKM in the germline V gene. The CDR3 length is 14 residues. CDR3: CASSLTANSYEQYF. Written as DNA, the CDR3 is TGTGCCAGCAGTTTGACAGCTAACTCCTACGAGCAGTACTTC.

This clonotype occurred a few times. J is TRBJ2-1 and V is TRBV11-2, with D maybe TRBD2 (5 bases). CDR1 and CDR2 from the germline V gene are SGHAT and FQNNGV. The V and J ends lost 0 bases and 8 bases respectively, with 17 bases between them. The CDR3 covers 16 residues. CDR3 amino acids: CASSLDRGTALYEQFF. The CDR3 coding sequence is TGTGCCAGCAGCTTAGATCGGGGAACTGCTCTCTATGAGCAGTTCTTC.

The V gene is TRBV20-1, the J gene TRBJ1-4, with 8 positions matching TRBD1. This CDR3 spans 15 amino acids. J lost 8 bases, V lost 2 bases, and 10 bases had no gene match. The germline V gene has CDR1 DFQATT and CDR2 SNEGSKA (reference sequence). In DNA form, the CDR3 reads TGCAGTGCTAGACCAACAGGGGGTGTGAGGGAAAAACTGTTTTTT. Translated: CSARPTGGVREKLFF.

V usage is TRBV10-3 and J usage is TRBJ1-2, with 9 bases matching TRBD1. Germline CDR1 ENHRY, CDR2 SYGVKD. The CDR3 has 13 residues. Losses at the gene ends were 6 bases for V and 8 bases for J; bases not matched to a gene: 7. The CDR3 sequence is CAIRLPGQGGYTF. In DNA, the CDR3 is TGTGCCATCAGGCTACCGGGACAGGGAGGCTACACCTTC.

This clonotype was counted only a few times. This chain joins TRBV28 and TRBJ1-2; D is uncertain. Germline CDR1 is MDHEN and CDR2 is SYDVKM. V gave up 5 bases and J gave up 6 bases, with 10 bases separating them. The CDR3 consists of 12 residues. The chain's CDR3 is CASSGQKDGYTF. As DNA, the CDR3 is TGTGCCAGCAGTGGCCAGAAGGATGGCTACACCTTC.

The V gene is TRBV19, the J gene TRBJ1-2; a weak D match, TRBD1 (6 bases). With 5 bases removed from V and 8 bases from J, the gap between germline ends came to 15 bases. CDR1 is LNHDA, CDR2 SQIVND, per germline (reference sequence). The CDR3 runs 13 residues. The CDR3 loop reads CASSLPTGRGYTF. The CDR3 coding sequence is TGTGCCAGTAGTCTACCGACAGGACGCGGCTACACCTTC. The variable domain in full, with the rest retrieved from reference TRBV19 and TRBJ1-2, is DGGITQSPKYLFRKEGQNVTLSCEQNLNHDAMYWYRQDPGQGLRLIYYSQIVNDFQKGDIAEGYSVSREKKESFPLTVTSAQKNPTAFYLCASSLPTGRGYTFGSGTRLTVV.

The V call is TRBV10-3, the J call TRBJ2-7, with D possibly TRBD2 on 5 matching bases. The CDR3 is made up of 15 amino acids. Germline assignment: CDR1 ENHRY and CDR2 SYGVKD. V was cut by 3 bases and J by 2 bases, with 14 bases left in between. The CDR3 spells CAISEIEGAAYEQYF. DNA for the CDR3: TGTGCCATCAGTGAAATTGAGGGCGCTGCCTACGAGCAGTACTTC.

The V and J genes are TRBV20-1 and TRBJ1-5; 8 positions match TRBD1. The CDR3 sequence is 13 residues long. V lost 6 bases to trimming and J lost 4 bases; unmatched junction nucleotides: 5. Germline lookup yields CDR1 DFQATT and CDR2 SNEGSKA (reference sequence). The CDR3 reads CSARQGNNQPQHF. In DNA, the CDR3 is TGCAGTGCCAGACAGGGGAATAATCAGCCCCAGCATTTT.

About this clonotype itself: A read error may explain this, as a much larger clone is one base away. The CDR3 DNA reads as TGTGCCGGCAGGGAAGCAGCGTCCTACGAGCAGTACTTC. Translation: CAGREAASYEQYF. The chain is built from TRBV27 and TRBJ2-7, with a possible D match to TRBD1 (5 bases). CDR3 size: 13 residues. The germline gives CDR1 MNHEY, CDR2 SMNVEV (reference sequence).

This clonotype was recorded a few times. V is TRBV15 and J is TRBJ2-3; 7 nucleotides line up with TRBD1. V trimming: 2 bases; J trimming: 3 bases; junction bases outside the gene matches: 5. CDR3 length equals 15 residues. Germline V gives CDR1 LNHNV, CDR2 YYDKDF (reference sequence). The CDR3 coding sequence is TGTGCCACCAGCAGATGGACAGGAGGAACAGATACGCAGTATTTT. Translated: CATSRWTGGTDTQYF.

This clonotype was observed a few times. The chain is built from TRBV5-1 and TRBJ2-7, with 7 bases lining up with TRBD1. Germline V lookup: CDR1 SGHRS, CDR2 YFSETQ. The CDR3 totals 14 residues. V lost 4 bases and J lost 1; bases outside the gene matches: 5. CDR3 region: CASSPGTESYEQYF. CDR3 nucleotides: TGCGCCAGCAGCCCCGGGACAGAATCCTACGAGCAGTACTTC.